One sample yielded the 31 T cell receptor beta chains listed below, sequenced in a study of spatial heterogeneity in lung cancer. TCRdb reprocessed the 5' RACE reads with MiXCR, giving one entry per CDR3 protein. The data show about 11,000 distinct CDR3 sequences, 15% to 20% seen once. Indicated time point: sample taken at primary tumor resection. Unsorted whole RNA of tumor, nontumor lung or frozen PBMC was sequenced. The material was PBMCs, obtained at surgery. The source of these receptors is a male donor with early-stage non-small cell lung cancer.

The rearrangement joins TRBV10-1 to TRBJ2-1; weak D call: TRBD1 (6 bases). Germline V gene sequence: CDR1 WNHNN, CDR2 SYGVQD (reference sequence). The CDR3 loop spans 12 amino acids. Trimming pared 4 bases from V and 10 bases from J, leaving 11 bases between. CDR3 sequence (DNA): TGCGCCAGCAGTGGGCAGACAGGCGAGCAGTTCTTC. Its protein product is CASSGQTGEQFF.

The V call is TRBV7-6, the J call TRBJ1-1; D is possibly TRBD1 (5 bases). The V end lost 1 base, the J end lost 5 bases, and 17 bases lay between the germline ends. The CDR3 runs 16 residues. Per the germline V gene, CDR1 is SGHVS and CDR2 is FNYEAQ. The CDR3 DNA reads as TGTGCCAGCAGCTTAGTGGAGGTGGGGAGGGGTACTGAAGCTTTCTTT. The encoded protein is CASSLVEVGRGTEAFF.

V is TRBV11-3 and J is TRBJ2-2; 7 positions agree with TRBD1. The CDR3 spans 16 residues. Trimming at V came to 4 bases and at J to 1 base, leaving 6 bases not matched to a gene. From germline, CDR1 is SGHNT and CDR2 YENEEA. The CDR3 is CASSSQTGENTGELFF. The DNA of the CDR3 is TGTGCCAGCAGCTCCCAAACAGGGGAGAACACCGGGGAGCTGTTTTTT.

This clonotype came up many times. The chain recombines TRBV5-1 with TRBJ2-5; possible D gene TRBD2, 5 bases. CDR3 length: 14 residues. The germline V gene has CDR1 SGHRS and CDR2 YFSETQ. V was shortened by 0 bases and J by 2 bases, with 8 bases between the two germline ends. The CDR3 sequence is CASSLDSAQETQYF. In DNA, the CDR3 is TGCGCCAGCAGCTTGGATAGCGCACAAGAGACCCAGTACTTC.

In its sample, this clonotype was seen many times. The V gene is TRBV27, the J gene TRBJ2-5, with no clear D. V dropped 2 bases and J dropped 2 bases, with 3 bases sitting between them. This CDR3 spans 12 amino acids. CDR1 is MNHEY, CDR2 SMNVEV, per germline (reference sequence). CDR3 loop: CASSLDQETQYF. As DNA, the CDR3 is TGTGCCAGCAGTTTAGATCAAGAGACCCAGTACTTC.

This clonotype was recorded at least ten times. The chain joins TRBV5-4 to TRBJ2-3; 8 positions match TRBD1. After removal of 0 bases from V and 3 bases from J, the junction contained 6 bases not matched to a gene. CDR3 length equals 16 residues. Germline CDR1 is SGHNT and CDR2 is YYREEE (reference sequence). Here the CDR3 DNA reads TGTGCCAGCAGCTTGGGCTCTGGACAGGGAACAGATACGCAGTATTTT. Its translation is CASSLGSGQGTDTQYF.

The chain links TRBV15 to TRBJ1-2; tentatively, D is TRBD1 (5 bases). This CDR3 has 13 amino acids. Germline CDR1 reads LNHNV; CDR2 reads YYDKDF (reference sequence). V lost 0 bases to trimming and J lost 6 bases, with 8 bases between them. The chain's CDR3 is CATSRDFRDGYTF. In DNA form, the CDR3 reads TGTGCCACCAGCAGAGATTTCAGGGATGGCTACACCTTC. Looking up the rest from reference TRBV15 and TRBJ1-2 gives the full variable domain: DAMVIQNPRYQVTQFGKPVTLSCSQTLNHNVMYWYQQKSSQAPKLLFHYYDKDFNNEADTPDNFQSRRPNTSFCFLDIRSPGLGDTAMYLCATSRDFRDGYTFGSGTRLTVV.

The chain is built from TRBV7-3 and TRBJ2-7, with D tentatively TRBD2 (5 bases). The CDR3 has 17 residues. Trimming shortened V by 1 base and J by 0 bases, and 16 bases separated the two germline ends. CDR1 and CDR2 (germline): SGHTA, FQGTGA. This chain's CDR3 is CASSLMDRSGGSYEQYF. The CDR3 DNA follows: TGTGCCAGCAGCTTAATGGACCGAAGCGGAGGCTCCTACGAGCAGTACTTC. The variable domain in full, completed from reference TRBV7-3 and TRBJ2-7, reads GAGVSQTPSNKVTEKGKYVELRCDPISGHTALYWYRQSLGQGPEFLIYFQGTGAADDSGLPNDRFFAVRPEGSVSTLKIQRTERGDSAVYLCASSLMDRSGGSYEQYFGPGTRLTVT.

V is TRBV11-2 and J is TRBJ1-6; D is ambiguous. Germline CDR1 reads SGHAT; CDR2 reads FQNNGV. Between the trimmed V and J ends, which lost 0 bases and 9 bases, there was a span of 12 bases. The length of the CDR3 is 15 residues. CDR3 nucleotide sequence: TGTGCCAGCAGCTTAGATCCTAAAGCCGGTTCACCCCTCCACTTT. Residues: CASSLDPKAGSPLHF.

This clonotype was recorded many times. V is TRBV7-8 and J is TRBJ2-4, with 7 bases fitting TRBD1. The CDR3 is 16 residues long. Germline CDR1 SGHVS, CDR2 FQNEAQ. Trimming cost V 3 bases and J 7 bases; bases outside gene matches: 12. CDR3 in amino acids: CASSLGQLIGGNIQYF. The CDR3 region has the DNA TGTGCCAGCAGCTTGGGACAGTTAATTGGGGGCAACATTCAGTACTTC. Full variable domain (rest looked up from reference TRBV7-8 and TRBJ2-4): GAGVSQSPRYKVAKRGQDVALRCDPISGHVSLFWYQQALGQGPEFLTYFQNEAQLDKSGLPSDRFFAERPEGSVSTLKIQRTQQEDSAVYLCASSLGQLIGGNIQYFGAGTRLSVL.

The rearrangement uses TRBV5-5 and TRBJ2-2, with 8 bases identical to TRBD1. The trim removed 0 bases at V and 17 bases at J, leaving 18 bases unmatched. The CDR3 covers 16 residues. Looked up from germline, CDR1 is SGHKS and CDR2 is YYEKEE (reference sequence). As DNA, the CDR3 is TGTGCCAGCAGCTTGGCCTCGAACAGGGGGACACCGGTGCCCTTTTTT. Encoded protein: CASSLASNRGTPVPFF.

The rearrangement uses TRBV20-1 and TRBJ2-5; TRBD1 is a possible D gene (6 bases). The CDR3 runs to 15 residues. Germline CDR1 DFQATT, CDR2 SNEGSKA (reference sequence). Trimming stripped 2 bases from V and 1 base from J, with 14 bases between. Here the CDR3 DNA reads TGCAGTGCTAGAAATACCGGGACACTCCAAGAGACCCAGTACTTC. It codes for CSARNTGTLQETQYF.

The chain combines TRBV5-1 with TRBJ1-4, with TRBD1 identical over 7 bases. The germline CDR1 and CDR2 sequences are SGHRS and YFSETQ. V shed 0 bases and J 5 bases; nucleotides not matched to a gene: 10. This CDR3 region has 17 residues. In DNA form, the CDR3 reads TGCGCCAGCAGCTTGGACAGGGGCCCGGCCGTCAATGAAAAACTGTTTTTT. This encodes CASSLDRGPAVNEKLFF.

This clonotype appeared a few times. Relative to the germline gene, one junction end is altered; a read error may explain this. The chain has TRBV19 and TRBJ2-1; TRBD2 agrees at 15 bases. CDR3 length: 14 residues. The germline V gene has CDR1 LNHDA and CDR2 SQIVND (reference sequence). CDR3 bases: TGCCCATCCACACCGGGACTAGCGGGAGGTGAGCAGTTCTTC. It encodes CPSTPGLAGGEQFF.

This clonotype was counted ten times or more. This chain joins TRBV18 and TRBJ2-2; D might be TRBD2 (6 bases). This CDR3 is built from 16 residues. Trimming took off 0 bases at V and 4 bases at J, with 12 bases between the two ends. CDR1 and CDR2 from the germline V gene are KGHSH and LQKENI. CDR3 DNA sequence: TGTGCCAGCTCACCACCGTGGGAGGATCGCACCGGGGAGCTGTTTTTT. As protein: CASSPPWEDRTGELFF.

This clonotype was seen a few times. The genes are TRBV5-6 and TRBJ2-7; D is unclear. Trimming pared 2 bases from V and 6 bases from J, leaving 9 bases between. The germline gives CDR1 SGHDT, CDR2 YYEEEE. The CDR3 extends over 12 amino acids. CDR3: CASSLSRSEQYF. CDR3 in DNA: TGTGCCAGCAGCTTATCTAGGAGCGAGCAGTACTTC.

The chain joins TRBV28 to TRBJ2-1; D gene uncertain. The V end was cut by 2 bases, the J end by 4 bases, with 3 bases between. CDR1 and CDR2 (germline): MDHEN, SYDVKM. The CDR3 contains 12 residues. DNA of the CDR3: TGTGCCAGCAGTTTACCTTACAATGAGCAGTTCTTC. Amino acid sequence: CASSLPYNEQFF.

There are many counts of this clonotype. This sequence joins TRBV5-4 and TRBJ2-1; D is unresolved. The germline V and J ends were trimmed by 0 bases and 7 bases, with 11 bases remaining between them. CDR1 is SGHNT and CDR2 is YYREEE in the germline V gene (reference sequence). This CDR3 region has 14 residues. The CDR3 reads CASSLAFPDNEQFF. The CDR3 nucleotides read TGTGCCAGCAGCTTGGCCTTCCCCGATAATGAGCAGTTCTTC. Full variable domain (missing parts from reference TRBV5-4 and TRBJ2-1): ETGVTQSPTHLIKTRGQQVTLRCSSQSGHNTVSWYQQALGQGPQFIFQYYREEENGRGNFPPRFSGLQFPNYSSELNVNALELDDSALYLCASSLAFPDNEQFFGPGTRLTVL.

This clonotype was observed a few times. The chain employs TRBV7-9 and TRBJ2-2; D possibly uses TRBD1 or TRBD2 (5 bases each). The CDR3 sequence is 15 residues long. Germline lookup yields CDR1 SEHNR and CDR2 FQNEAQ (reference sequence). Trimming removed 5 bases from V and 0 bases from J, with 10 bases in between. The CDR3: CASSTGTANTGELFF. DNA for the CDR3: TGTGCCAGCAGCACCGGGACGGCGAACACCGGGGAGCTGTTTTTT.

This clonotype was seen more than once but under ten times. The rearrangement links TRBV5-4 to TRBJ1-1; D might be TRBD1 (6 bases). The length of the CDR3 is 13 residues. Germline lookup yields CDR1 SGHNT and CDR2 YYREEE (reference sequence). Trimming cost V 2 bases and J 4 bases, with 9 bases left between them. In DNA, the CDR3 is TGTGCCAGCAGCTTTTGGGGGCCCACTGAAGCTTTCTTT. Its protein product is CASSFWGPTEAFF.

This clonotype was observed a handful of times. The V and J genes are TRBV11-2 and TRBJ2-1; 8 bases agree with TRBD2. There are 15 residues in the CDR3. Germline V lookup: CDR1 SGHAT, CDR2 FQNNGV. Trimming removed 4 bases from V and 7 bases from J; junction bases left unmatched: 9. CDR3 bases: TGTGCCAGCAGCTCTAGCAGCGGGAGTGGGAATGAGCAGTTCTTC. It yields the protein CASSSSSGSGNEQFF.

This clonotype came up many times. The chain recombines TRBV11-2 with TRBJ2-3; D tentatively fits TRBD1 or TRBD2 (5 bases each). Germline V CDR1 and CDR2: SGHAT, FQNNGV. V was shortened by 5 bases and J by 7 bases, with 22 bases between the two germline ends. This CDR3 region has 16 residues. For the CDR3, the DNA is TGTGCCAGCAGCCGCCAGTTCGGGGCCCTTGGAAATACGCAGTATTTT. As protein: CASSRQFGALGNTQYF.

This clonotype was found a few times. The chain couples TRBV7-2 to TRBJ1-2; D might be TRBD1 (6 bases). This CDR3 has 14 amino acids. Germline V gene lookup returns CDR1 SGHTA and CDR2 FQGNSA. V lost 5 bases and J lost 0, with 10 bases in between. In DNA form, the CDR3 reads TGTGCCAGCAGCAAGGACAGAGCTAACTATGGCTACACCTTC. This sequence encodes CASSKDRANYGYTF.

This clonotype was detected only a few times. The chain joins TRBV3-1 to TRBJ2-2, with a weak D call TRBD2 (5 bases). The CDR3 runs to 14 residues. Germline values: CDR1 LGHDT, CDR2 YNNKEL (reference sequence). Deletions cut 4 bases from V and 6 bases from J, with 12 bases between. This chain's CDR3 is CASSRGANAGELFF. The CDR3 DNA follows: TGTGCCAGCAGCCGGGGAGCTAATGCCGGGGAGCTGTTTTTT.

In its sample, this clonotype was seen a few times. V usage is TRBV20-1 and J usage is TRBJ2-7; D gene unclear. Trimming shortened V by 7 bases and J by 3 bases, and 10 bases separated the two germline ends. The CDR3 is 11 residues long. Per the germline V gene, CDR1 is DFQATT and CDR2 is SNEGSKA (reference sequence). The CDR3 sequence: CSVPGGYEQYF. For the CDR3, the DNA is TGCAGTGTTCCCGGCGGCTACGAGCAGTACTTC.

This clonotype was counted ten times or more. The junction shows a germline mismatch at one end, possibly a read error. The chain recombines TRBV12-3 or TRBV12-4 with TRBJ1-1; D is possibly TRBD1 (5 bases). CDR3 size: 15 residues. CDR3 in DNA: TGTGCCAGCAGTCCCTCGGCGGGGGTAAGGACTGAAGTTTTCTTT. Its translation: CASSPSAGVRTEVFF.

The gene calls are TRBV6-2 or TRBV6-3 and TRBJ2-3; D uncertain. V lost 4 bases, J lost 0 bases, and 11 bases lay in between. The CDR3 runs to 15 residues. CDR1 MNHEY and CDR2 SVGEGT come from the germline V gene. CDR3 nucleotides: TGTGCCAGCAGTTTCCCGCGTACAAGCACAGATACGCAGTATTTT. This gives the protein CASSFPRTSTDTQYF.

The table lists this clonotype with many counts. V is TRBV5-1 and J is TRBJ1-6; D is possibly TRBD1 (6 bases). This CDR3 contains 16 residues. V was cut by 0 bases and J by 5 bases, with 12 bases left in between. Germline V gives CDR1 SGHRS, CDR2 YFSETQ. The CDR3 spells CASSLAYGQNNSPLHF. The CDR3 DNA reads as TGCGCCAGCAGCTTGGCCTATGGACAGAATAATTCACCCCTCCACTTT.

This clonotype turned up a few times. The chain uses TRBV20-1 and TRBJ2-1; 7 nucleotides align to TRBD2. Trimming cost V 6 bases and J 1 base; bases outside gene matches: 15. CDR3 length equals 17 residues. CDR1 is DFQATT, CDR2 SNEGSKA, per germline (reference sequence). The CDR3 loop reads CSARSLGGGPSYNEQFF. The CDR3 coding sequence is TGCAGTGCACGATCCTTGGGGGGAGGGCCTTCCTACAATGAGCAGTTCTTC.

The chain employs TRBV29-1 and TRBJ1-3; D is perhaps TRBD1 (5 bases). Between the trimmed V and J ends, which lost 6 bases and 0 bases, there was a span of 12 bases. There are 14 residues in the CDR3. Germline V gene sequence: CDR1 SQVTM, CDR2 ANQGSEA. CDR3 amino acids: CSVADIYSGNTIYF. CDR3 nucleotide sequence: TGCAGCGTGGCGGACATATACTCTGGAAACACCATATATTTT.

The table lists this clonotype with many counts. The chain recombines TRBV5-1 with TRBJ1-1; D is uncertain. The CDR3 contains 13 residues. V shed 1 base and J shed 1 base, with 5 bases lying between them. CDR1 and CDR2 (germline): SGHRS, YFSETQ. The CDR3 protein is CASSLWENTEAFF. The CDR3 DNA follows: TGCGCCAGCAGCTTGTGGGAGAACACTGAAGCTTTCTTT.